The present T cell receptor beta chain was sequenced within a study of T cells of healthy individuals. TCRdb reprocessed the 5' RACE reads via MiXCR and lists one record per CDR3 protein. The table has more than 60,000 distinct CDR3 sequences, 15% to 20% seen once. Germline CDR1 reads SGHTA; CDR2 reads FQGNSA. Deletions cut 3 bases from V and 6 bases from J, with 10 bases between. This CDR3 is built from 13 residues. This TCR was sampled from a human donor in good health. V gene TRBV7-2 combines with J gene TRBJ2-3; D is undetermined. CDR3 loop: CASSLYVRDTQYF. CDR3 DNA: TGTGCCAGCAGCTTGTATGTCCGCGATACGCAGTATTTT.